This T cell receptor beta chain was found in a study of shared clonotypes between healthy human individuals. Whole-study results and caveats: Generation probabilities of non-shared clonotypes were lower (relative to those shared by all four donors). Genetic and exposure-history diversity was limited by the small donor number. Naive subsets generally exceeded memory subsets in estimated richness.

About this clone: Antigen specificity is unknown.

Germline values: CDR1 KGHSH, CDR2 LQKENI. The CDR3 runs to 14 residues. The ends were cut back, 1 base at V and 7 bases at J, with 11 bases in the middle. It was about 190 ng DNA, 25,000 to 35,000 T cell genomes, that sorted-subset replicate PCRs used. Profiled with immunoSEQ multiplex PCR; TCRdb holds only in-frame clones, not every one. Among fewer than 400,000 clones listed, roughly 70% were seen once. This receptor was taken from a man aged 25-45 years in good health. The chain combines TRBV18 with TRBJ1-5; D not certain. The sample comprised memory CD4+ T cells sorted from blood. Subset noted: CD45RA-negative fraction. CDR3 sequence reads: CASSPRPLEQPQHF. In DNA form, the CDR3 reads TGTGCCAGCTCACCACGGCCACTGGAACAGCCCCAGCATTTT.